This TCR beta chain emerged from a study of T cell responses to AZD1222 COVID-19 vaccine. Study-wide results and caveats: Donor demographics were predominantly white British with a female majority; clonal diversity may be underestimated. Baseline seropositivity occurred in only a handful of AZD1222 recipients.

Worth noting for this clone: The antigen is unknown.

Assay used: immunoSEQ multiplex PCR; TCRdb lists only in-frame clones, some missing. This repertoire shows under 200,000 clones, around nine tenths found once; its top ten account for 3.5% to 4%. V shed 2 bases and J shed 9 bases, with 16 bases lying between them. CDR1 KGHDR and CDR2 SFDVKD come from the germline V gene. The CDR3 is 15 residues long. This sample comprised peripheral blood, obtained 28 days after the second dose of the MenACWY control vaccine. The rearrangement joins TRBV24-1 to TRBJ1-5, with D possibly matching TRBD1 (6 bases). The TCR originated in an adult who received the MenACWY meningococcal vaccine as a control. The CDR3 sequence is CATSDSGGGLGPQHF. The CDR3 DNA reads TGTGCCACCAGTGATTCGGGGGGGGGCCTGGGGCCCCAGCATTTT.